The 10 T cell receptor beta chains in this list originate from one sample, sequenced in a study of CD4 and CD8 cells across lung adenocarcinoma regions. TCRdb itself ran the PCR reads through MiXCR, one entry per CDR3 protein. The profile shows about 25,000 distinct CDR3 sequences, 45% to 60% of them singletons. Sequencing input: CD4+ T cells from the center of a lung tumor. Receptors originate from a male donor with lung adenocarcinoma. The CD4 and CD8 labels of this study may be unreliable.

V is TRBV6-5 and J is TRBJ2-3; 7 bases agree with TRBD2. Germline V CDR1 and CDR2: MNHEY, SVGAGI. The CDR3 consists of 15 residues. The J segment lost 5 bases and the V segment lost 6 bases, leaving 11 bases of the junction unmatched. Written as DNA, the CDR3 is TGTGCCAGCAGGTACGCTAGGGACTACAAAGATACGCAGTATTTT. Amino acids: CASRYARDYKDTQYF.

This clonotype was picked up many times. V is TRBV6-6 and J is TRBJ2-1; TRBD2 is a possible D gene (6 bases). The DNA matches TRBJ2-7 better at its end, which makes the J call doubtful. Germline V lookup: CDR1 MNHNY, CDR2 SVGAGI (reference sequence). The CDR3 extends over 13 amino acids. The CDR3: CATNPGLFYEQYF. CDR3 DNA: TGTGCCACAAACCCGGGACTGTTCTACGAGCAGTACTTC.

Concerning this clonotype: As the CDR3 is not closed by the conserved phenylalanine or tryptophan, this likely results from a read error. The DNA is omitted, as the CDR3 cannot be located on it reliably, and the CDR3 follows TCRdb's listing. The chain combines TRBV22-1 with TRBJ2-5; the D segment call TRBD1 is taken from the table without a DNA check. TRBV22-1 is labeled a pseudogene. 11 amino acids form the CDR3, both terminal residues included. The CDR3 reads CPGPGVSLFPY.

The chain links TRBV7-2 to TRBJ2-5; tentative D call: TRBD1 (5 bases). The CDR3 length is 13 residues. V shed 3 bases and J shed 11 bases, with 16 bases lying between them. Per germline, CDR1 SGHTA and CDR2 FQGNSA. CDR3 residues: CASSLDNYNEQYF. The CDR3 nucleotides read TGTGCCAGCAGCTTGGACAACTACAATGAGCAGTACTTC.

The gene calls are TRBV6-1 and TRBJ2-5; D is perhaps TRBD2 (6 bases). This CDR3 has 14 residues. V lost 6 bases, J lost 3 bases, and 14 bases lay in between. CDR1 and CDR2 from the germline V gene are MNHNS and SASEGT. The CDR3 bases are TGTGCCAGCAGGGGGGGACGGTTAGAAGAGACCCAGTACTTC. Translating it yields CASRGGRLEETQYF.

The rearrangement uses TRBV7-6 and TRBJ2-3; 11 bases fit TRBD2. CDR1 and CDR2 (germline): SGHVS, FNYEAQ. With V trimmed by 0 bases and J by 0 bases, 8 bases remained unmatched. CDR3 length equals 19 residues. The CDR3 DNA sequence: TGTGCCAGCAGCTTAGCCCTAGCGGGAGGCCCTGCTAGCACAGATACGCAGTATTTT. Its protein is CASSLALAGGPASTDTQYF. Drawing the rest from reference TRBV7-6 and TRBJ2-3, the complete variable domain is GAGVSQSPRYKVTKRGQDVALRCDPISGHVSLYWYRQALGQGPEFLTYFNYEAQQDKSGLPNDRFSAERPEGSISTLTIQRTEQRDSAMYRCASSLALAGGPASTDTQYFGPGTRLTVL.

A single count supports this clonotype. This sequence joins TRBV5-1 and TRBJ2-3, with D possibly matching TRBD2 (6 bases). The CDR3 is 14 amino acids. Germline values: CDR1 SGHRS, CDR2 YFSETQ. The germline V and J ends were trimmed by 2 bases and 4 bases, with 11 bases remaining between them. The CDR3 nucleotides are TGCGCCAGCAGCTTATCGCGGGACCCAGATACGCAGTATTTT. This codes for CASSLSRDPDTQYF. Full variable domain (outside the CDR3, taken from reference TRBV5-1 and TRBJ2-3): KAGVTQTPRYLIKTRGQQVTLSCSPISGHRSVSWYQQTPGQGLQFLFEYFSETQRNKGNFPGRFSGRQFSNSRSEMNVSTLELGDSALYLCASSLSRDPDTQYFGPGTRLTVL.

CDR3 sequence: CASREPGGWETQYF. Here the CDR3 DNA reads TGTGCCAGCAGGGAACCAGGGGGTTGGGAGACCCAGTACTTC. This chain joins TRBV28 and TRBJ2-5, with 7 bases aligning to TRBD1. Germline V gene sequence: CDR1 MDHEN, CDR2 SYDVKM. CDR3 length equals 14 residues. V was clipped by 6 bases and J by 5 bases; unmatched bases: 9.

This clonotype was recorded many times. The rearrangement joins TRBV10-2 to TRBJ1-2; TRBD1 matches at 7 bases. J gave up 5 bases and V 6 bases, and 6 bases lay outside the gene matches. Germline values: CDR1 WSHSY, CDR2 SAAADI. The CDR3 consists of 13 residues. Here the CDR3 reads CASRGRGEYGYTF. Written as DNA, the CDR3 is TGCGCCAGCAGGGGCAGGGGGGAGTATGGCTACACCTTC.

This chain joins TRBV6-1 and TRBJ1-2; D unclear. There are 12 residues in the CDR3. The V gene lost 3 bases and the J gene lost 8 bases, with 10 bases spanning the gap. Germline V gene sequence: CDR1 MNHNS, CDR2 SASEGT. The DNA of the CDR3 is TGTGCCAGCAGTGAGTGGAGTGGCGGCTACACCTTC. Its translation: CASSEWSGGYTF.